One TCR beta chain is described in this entry. This specimen comes from a study of OX40 agonist ivuxolimab in advanced cancers. TCRdb keeps only in-frame clones here, not all; method: immunoSEQ multiplex PCR. The table shows roughly 70,000 clones, with around 85% occurring only once. Here the sequenced sample was CD4+ or CD8+ T cells sorted from blood, taken in a trial of the OX40 agonist ivuxolimab. The receptor comes from an adult with an advanced solid tumor such as melanoma, head and neck, liver or kidney cancer.

The CDR3 sequence is CASSPSTGKGNTIYF. The CDR3, as DNA: TGTGCCAGCTCACCTTCGACAGGGAAGGGAAACACCATATATTTT. This chain uses TRBV18 with TRBJ1-3; TRBD1 agrees at 7 bases. The CDR3 consists of 15 residues. V lost 3 bases to trimming and J lost 4 bases; unmatched junction nucleotides: 6. CDR1 is KGHSH, CDR2 LQKENI, per germline.